Sequencing of this TCR beta chain was carried out in a study of cytomegalovirus exposure and HLA in healthy donors. General study results and limits: Follow-up analysis later connected one missense variant in DCLRE1C with trimming of TCR beta V- and J-genes. What was likely a sequencing artifact was a cluster of highly shared sequence variants.

As concerns this clone: The antigen is undetermined.

Primers: 60 Vbeta forward and 13 Jbeta reverse. Sequencing was performed with immunoSEQ multiplex PCR; in TCRdb, only in-frame clones are kept and a portion is missing. The table records 150,000 to 170,000 clones, approximately 80% of them present only once. This receptor was obtained from a woman between 35 and 50 years old in good health and CMV-seronegative. The sequenced sample was PBMCs.

This CDR3 is CASSQRGPWTYNEQFF. CDR3 coding DNA: TGCGCCAGCAGCCAAAGGGGGCCTTGGACCTACAATGAGCAGTTCTTC. The chain combines TRBV4-1 with TRBJ2-1; 7 bases fit TRBD1. CDR1 and CDR2 (germline): MGHRA, YSYEKL. V lost 2 bases and J lost 2; bases outside the gene matches: 6. CDR3 size: 16 residues.